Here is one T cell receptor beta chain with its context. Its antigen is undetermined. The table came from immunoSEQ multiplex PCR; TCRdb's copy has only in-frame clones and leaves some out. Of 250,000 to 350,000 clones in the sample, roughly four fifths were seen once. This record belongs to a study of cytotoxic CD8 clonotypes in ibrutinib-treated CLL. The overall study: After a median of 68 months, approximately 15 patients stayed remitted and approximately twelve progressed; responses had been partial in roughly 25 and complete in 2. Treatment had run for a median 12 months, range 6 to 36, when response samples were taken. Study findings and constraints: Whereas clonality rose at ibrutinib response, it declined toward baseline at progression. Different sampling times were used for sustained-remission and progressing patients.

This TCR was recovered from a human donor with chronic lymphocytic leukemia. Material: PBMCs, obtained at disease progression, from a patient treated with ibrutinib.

The CDR3: CASSPPRWAGYSNTGELFF. The DNA of the CDR3 is TGTGCCAGCAGCCCCCCCCGTTGGGCAGGTTATTCGAACACCGGGGAGCTGTTTTTT. The V gene is TRBV11-2, the J gene TRBJ2-2; D gene uncertain. Trimming pared 5 bases from V and 0 bases from J, leaving 22 bases between. The CDR3 is 19 residues long. Germline CDR1 and CDR2: SGHAT and FQNNGV.